This T cell receptor beta chain came from a study of metastatic and nonmetastatic thyroid tumors. Study summary: Comparative analysis of repertoires was undertaken across blood and tumor or nodule tissue obtained from malignant and benign thyroid patients.

Study-level results: A significant increase in TCR beta diversity was reportedly seen in malignant thyroid tumors relative to benign nodules, in blood and tumor.

This clone was detected many times. Its matching antigen is unknown. Among the patients, none had received any treatment before thyroid surgery. TCRdb called clones again from the PCR reads with MiXCR. The sample records about 25,000 clones, 10% to 15% being singletons. V lost 5 bases, J lost 0 bases, and 16 bases lay in between. Germline-derived CDR1 and CDR2 are SGHAT and FQDESV (reference sequence). This CDR3 region has 16 residues. The gene calls are TRBV11-1 and TRBJ1-1; no definite D call. Sequenced sample: blood. This TCR came from a female donor with papillary thyroid cancer or a benign thyroid nodule (not recorded which). Some clones in this sample may be carry-over from other donors' samples. The CDR3 DNA reads as TGTGCCAGCAGCAGACCGGGCCCCCGGTTGAACACTGAAGCTTTCTTT. Protein: CASSRPGPRLNTEAFF.